This T cell receptor beta chain was found in a study of T cells in Graves' hyperthyroidism and ophthalmopathy. Overall study context: Peripheral blood was secured at the point of initial diagnosis, before any treatment.

This clonotype was recorded at least ten times. The source material, RNA transcripts, was used to amplify TCR beta CDR3 regions. The TCR CDR3 was amplified in a first-round RT-PCR using the HTBI primer set. A single record per CDR3 protein comes from TCRdb applying MiXCR to the multiplex PCR reads. This table has fewer than 250,000 distinct CDR3 sequences, approximately 25% appearing once. On the basis of clinical symptoms, serum thyroxine and TRAb, thyroid ultrasound and orbital computed tomography, diagnoses were made. PBMCs stemmed from 8.5 to 10 ml fresh peripheral blood. The V end lost 3 bases, the J end lost 1 base, and 10 bases lay between the germline ends. The CDR3 has 15 amino acids. CDR1 and CDR2 (germline): LNHDA, SQIVND (reference sequence).

The origin of this receptor is a woman aged 40 to 50 with Graves' ophthalmopathy. The gene calls are TRBV19 and TRBJ2-4; no definite D call. Material: blood. DNA for the CDR3: TGTGCCAGTAGTATTGTGGAACAGGCCAAAAACATTCAGTACTTC. This translates into CASSIVEQAKNIQYF.